The 2 T cell receptor beta chains given below trace back to one sample, sequenced in a study of T cells in Graves' hyperthyroidism and ophthalmopathy. RNA transcripts were the template for amplifying TCR beta CDR3 regions. An initial round of RT-PCR targeting the TCR CDR3 relied on the HTBI primer set. TCRdb used MiXCR to reprocess the multiplex PCR reads, holding one entry per CDR3 protein. The sample carries a few hundred thousand distinct CDR3 sequences, around 15% recorded once. Sample: blood. These receptors originate from a woman in her forties or fifties with Graves' hyperthyroidism that later progressed to Graves' ophthalmopathy.

For this clonotype: A read error may produce the germline difference seen at one junction end. The CDR3 DNA is TGCAGCATCGCGGGACAGGTCTATGGCCACACCTTC. Protein product: CSIAGQVYGHTF. The rearrangement joins TRBV29-1 to TRBJ1-2; TRBD1 aligns across 8 bases. CDR1 and CDR2 (germline): SQVTM, ANQGSEA. The CDR3 extends over 12 amino acids.

In its sample, this clonotype was seen many times. The rearrangement uses TRBV11-1 and TRBJ1-2; D possibly corresponds to TRBD1 (5 bases). Germline CDR1 and CDR2: SGHAT and FQDESV (reference sequence). This CDR3 is 11 amino acids long. Trimming took off 4 bases at V and 8 bases at J, with 8 bases between the two ends. CDR3 DNA sequence: TGTGCCAGCAGCTCAGAGGGGGGCTACACCTTC. Translating gives CASSSEGGYTF.